This note documents a single TCR beta chain sequence. Antigen: not known. Sequenced by immunoSEQ multiplex PCR; TCRdb stores in-frame clones only, minus some. The data contain about 46,000 clones, about 80% of them seen just once; the ten biggest clones take up over 9.5%. Indicated time point: cycle 4 day 1 (C4D1), after about 6 weeks of nivolumab. Every patient had relapsed following autologous stem cell transplantation, and cohorts differed in brentuximab vedotin exposure. The data are from a study of PD-1 blockade in classical Hodgkin lymphoma. With 1 base clipped from V and 2 bases from J, the junction kept 2 bases outside the gene matches. CDR1 and CDR2 from the germline V gene are KGHSH and LQKENI. The CDR3 is 15 amino acids. Study-wide results and limits: Before treatment, complete responders showed about the same diversity as newly diagnosed patients. Newly diagnosed patients had baseline TCR diversity that was reportedly lower than that of healthy donors. It was CD4+ TCR diversity, not CD8+, that rose significantly by C4D1.

Sequenced here: peripheral blood mononuclear cells (PBMCs), sampled before the fourth cycle of nivolumab. The chain combines TRBV18 with TRBJ2-1; the match to TRBD1 covers 7 bases. The clonotype was recovered from a human donor with classical Hodgkin lymphoma. CDR3 sequence reads: CASSPQGAAYNEQFF. The CDR3 DNA is TGTGCCAGCTCACCACAGGGGGCGGCCTACAATGAGCAGTTCTTC.